These 3 T cell receptor beta chains share one sample of origin, sequenced in a study of blood T cell repertoires in COVID-19. The method was immunoSEQ multiplex PCR; TCRdb's version includes in-frame clones alone and lacks a portion of them. The sample includes about 240,000 clones, around 85% seen only once; the top ten take 3% to 4%. Material: PBMCs or T cells enriched from blood (not recorded which). The receptors come from a woman aged 40 to 50 with acute COVID-19.

V gene TRBV9 combines with J gene TRBJ2-2; D gene uncertain. Per germline, CDR1 SGDLS and CDR2 YYNGEE. The V gene lost 4 bases and the J gene lost 5 bases, with 9 bases spanning the gap. The CDR3 has 13 residues. CDR3 sequence: CASSPEVTGELFF. CDR3 sequence (DNA): TGTGCCAGCAGCCCCGAGGTAACCGGGGAGCTGTTTTTT. Full variable domain (remainder filled in from reference TRBV9 and TRBJ2-2): DSGVTQTPKHLITATGQRVTLRCSPRSGDLSVYWYQQSLDQGLQFLIQYYNGEERAKGNILERFSAQQFPDLHSELNLSSLELGDSALYFCASSPEVTGELFFGEGSRLTVL.

The chain combines TRBV11-3 with TRBJ2-1; TRBD2 matches at 11 bases. The ends lost 5 bases at V and 4 bases at J; junction bases unmatched: 16. Germline CDR1 SGHNT, CDR2 YENEEA. There are 19 residues in the CDR3. CDR3 coding DNA: TGTGCCAGCAGCCCTACCCTCCGACTAGCGGGATACGAATACAATGAGCAGTTCTTC. Translating gives CASSPTLRLAGYEYNEQFF.

The chain joins TRBV19 to TRBJ1-1, with 8 nucleotides matching TRBD1. This CDR3 has 17 residues. The V gene's germline CDR1 is LNHDA and CDR2 SQIVND (reference sequence). The ends lost 7 bases at V and 4 bases at J; junction bases unmatched: 17. DNA for the CDR3: TGTGCCAGTAAAAGGACCAGGGGGCGTGGATGGGGCACTGAAGCTTTCTTT. Protein: CASKRTRGRGWGTEAFF.